This T cell receptor beta chain was recovered during a study of PD-L1 blockade in urothelial cancer. Study in general: Patients commenced atezolizumab in the mid-2010s, and it was given at 1,200 mg intravenously every 3 weeks.

Spiking of synthetic TCR analog templates was performed in each PCR. The data were produced by immunoSEQ multiplex PCR, yet TCRdb's version contains in-frame clones alone and is incomplete. Found here are 83,000 or so clones, less than 90% of them singletons; the top ten hold around 7.7%. The time point was: peripheral blood 6 weeks after treatment start. Germline V gives CDR1 SGHNT, CDR2 YENEEA. Trimming stripped 7 bases from V and 4 bases from J, with 16 bases between. The CDR3 has 15 residues. The specimen comprised PBMCs, sampled around atezolizumab (anti-PD-L1) treatment. This TCR came from a man in his 70s with urothelial cancer. V usage is TRBV11-3 and J usage is TRBJ2-2, with a weak D call TRBD1 (6 bases). Here the CDR3 DNA reads TGTGCCAGCATCAAATACAGGGATGGCACCGGGGAGCTGTTTTTT. It specifies CASIKYRDGTGELFF.